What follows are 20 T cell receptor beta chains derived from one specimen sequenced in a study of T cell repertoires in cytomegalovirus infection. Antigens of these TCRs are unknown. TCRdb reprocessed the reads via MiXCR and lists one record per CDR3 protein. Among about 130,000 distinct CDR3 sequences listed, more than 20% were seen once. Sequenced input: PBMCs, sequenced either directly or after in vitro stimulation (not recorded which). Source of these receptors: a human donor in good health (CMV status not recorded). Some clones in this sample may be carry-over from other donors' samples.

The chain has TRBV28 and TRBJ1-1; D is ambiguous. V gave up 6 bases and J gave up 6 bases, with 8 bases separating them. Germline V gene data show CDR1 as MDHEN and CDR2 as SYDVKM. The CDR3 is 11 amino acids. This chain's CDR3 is CASSRRAEAFF. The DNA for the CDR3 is TGTGCCAGCAGCCGGAGGGCTGAAGCTTTCTTT.

In DNA form, the CDR3 reads TGTGCCAGCAGCTTAGGAGGGACTATTCCTTACGAGCAGTACGTC. This encodes CASSLGGTIPYEQYV. V gene TRBV7-2 combines with J gene TRBJ2-7; 7 bases are shared with TRBD2. V lost 1 base, J lost 4 bases, and 7 bases stayed unmatched. Germline V gives CDR1 SGHTA, CDR2 FQGNSA. This CDR3 is built from 15 residues.

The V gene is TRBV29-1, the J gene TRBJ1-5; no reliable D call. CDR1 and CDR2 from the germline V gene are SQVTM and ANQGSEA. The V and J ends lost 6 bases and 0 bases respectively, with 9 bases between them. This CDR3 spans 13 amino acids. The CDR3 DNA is TGCAGCGTGCAAAAAAATAGCAATCAGCCCCAGCATTTT. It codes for CSVQKNSNQPQHF. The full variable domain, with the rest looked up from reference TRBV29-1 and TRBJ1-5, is SAVISQKPSRDICQRGTSLTIQCQVDSQVTMMFWYRQQPGQSLTLIATANQGSEATYESGFVIDKFPISRPNLTFSTLTVSNMSPEDSSIYLCSVQKNSNQPQHFGDGTRLSIL.

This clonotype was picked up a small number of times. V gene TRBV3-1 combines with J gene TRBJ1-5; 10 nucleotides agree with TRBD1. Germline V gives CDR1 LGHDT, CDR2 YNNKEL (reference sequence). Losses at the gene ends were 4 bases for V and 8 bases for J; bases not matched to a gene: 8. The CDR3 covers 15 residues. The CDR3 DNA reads TGTGCCAGCAGCCGCGGGACAGGGGTAAGGGAGCCCCAGCATTTT. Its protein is CASSRGTGVREPQHF.

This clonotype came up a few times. CDR3 coding DNA: TGTGCCAGCAGCTTACAGGGGATTTCACCCCTCCACTTT. Protein product: CASSLQGISPLHF. The chain recombines TRBV7-8 with TRBJ1-6, with D possibly TRBD1 on 6 matching bases. The CDR3 is 13 amino acids. Germline CDR1 SGHVS, CDR2 FQNEAQ. The V and J ends lost 2 bases and 9 bases respectively, with 8 bases between them.

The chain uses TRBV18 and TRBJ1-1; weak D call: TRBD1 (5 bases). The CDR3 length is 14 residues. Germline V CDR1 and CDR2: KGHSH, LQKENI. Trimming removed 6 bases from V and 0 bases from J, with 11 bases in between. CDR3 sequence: CASSYQGMNTEAFF. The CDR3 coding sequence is TGTGCCAGCTCTTATCAGGGAATGAACACTGAAGCTTTCTTT.

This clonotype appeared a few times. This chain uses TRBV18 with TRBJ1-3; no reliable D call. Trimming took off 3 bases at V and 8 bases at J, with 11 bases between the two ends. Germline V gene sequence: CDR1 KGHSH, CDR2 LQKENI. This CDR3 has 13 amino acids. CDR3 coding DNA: TGTGCCAGCTCACCCCGGCAACGTGACACCATATATTTT. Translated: CASSPRQRDTIYF.

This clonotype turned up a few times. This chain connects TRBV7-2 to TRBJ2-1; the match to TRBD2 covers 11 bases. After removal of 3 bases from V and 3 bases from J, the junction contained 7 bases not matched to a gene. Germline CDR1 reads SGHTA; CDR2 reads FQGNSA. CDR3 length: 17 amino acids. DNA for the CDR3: TGTGCCAGCAGCTTTACCTGGACTAGCGGGCACTACAATGAGCAGTTCTTC. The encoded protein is CASSFTWTSGHYNEQFF.

In DNA form, the CDR3 reads TGCAGTGCCCAGACAGGGGGAACCGGGGAGCTGTTTTTT. Protein: CSAQTGGTGELFF. V is TRBV29-1 and J is TRBJ2-2, with 9 bases aligning to TRBD1. The CDR3 loop spans 13 amino acids. CDR1 and CDR2 (germline): SQVTM, ANQGSEA.

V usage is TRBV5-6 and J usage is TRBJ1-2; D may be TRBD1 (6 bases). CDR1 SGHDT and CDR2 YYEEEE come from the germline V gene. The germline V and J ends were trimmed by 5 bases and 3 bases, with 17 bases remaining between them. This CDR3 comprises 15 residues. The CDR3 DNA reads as TGTGCCAGCAGTCGTGATCAGGGGCAGGACTATGGCTACACCTTC. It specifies CASSRDQGQDYGYTF.

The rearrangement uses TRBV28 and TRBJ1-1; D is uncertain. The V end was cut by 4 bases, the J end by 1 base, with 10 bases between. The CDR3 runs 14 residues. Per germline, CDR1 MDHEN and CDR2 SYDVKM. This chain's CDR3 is CASSSWTANTEAFF. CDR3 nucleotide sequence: TGTGCCAGCAGTTCTTGGACGGCGAACACTGAAGCTTTCTTT.

The CDR3 is CASSVGTSRGQETQYF. The CDR3 bases are TGTGCCAGCAGCGTAGGGACTAGTAGGGGACAAGAGACCCAGTACTTC. The rearrangement links TRBV9 to TRBJ2-5, with 7 bases that match TRBD2. The CDR3 runs 16 residues. The V segment lost 0 bases and the J segment 2 bases; nucleotides outside the gene matches: 7. CDR1 and CDR2 (germline): SGDLS, YYNGEE.

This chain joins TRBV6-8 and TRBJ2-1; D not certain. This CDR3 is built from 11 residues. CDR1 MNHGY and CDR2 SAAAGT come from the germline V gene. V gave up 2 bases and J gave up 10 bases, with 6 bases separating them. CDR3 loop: CASSYGPEQFF. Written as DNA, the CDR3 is TGTGCCAGCAGTTACGGGCCCGAGCAGTTCTTC.

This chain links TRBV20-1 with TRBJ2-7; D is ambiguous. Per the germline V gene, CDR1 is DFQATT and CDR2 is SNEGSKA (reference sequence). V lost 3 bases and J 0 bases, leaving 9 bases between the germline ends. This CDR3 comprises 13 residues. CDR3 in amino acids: CSARRQASYEQYF. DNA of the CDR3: TGCAGTGCTAGGAGGCAAGCCTCCTACGAGCAGTACTTC.

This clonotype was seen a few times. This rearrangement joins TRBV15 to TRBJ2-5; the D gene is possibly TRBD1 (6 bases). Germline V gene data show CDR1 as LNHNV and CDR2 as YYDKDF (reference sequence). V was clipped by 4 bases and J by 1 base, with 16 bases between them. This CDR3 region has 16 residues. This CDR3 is CATSKKYRVSQETQYF. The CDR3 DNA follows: TGTGCCACCAGCAAGAAGTACAGGGTGAGCCAAGAGACCCAGTACTTC.

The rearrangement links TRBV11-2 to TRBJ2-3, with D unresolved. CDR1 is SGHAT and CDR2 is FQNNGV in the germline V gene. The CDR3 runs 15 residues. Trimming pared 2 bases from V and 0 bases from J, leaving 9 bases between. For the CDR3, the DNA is TGTGCCAGCAGCTTACAACGCGCTAGCACAGATACGCAGTATTTT. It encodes CASSLQRASTDTQYF.

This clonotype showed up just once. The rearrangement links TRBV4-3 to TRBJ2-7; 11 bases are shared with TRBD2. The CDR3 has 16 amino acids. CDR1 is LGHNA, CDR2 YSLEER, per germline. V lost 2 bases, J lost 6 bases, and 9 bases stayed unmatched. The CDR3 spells CASSQRRIAGGPEQYV. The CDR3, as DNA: TGCGCCAGCAGCCAACGTCGAATAGCGGGAGGGCCCGAGCAGTACGTC.

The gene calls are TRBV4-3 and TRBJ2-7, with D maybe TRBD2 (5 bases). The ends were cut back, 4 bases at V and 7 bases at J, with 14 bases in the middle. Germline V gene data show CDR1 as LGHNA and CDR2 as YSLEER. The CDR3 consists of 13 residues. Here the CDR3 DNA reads TGCGCCAGCAGCCCTCGACGGGGTAGAGAGCAGTACTTC. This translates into CASSPRRGREQYF.

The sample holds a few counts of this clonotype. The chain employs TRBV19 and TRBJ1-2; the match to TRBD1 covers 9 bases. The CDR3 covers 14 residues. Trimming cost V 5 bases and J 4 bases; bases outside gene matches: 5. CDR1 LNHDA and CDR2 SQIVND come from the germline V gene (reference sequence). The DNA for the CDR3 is TGTGCCAGTAGTGTTACAGGGGGCCGCTATGGCTACACCTTC. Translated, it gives CASSVTGGRYGYTF.

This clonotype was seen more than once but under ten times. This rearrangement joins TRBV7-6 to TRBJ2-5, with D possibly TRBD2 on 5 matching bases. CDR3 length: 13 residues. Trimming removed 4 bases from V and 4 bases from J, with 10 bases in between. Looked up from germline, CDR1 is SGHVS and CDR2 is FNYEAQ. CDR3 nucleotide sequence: TGTGCCAGCAGCTCGGGATCAACAGAGACCCAGTACTTC. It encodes CASSSGSTETQYF.